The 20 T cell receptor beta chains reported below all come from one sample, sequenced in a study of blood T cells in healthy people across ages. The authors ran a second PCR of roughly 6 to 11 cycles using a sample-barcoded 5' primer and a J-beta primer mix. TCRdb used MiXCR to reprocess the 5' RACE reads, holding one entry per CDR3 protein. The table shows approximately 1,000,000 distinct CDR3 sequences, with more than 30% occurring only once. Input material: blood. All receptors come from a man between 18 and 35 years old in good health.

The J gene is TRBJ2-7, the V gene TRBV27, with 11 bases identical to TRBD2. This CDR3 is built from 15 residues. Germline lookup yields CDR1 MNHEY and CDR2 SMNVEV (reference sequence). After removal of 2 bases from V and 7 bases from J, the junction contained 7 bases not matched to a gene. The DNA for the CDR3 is TGTGCCAGCAGTTTAGCGGCTAGCGGGGGGCGGGAGCAGTACTTC. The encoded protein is CASSLAASGGREQYF.

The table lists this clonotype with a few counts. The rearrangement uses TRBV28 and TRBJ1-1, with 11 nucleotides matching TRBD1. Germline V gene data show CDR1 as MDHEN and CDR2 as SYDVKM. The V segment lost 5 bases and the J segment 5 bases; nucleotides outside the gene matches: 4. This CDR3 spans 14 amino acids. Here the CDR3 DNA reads TGTGCCAGCAGTGTCCGGGACAGGGGGACTGAAGCTTTCTTT. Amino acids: CASSVRDRGTEAFF.

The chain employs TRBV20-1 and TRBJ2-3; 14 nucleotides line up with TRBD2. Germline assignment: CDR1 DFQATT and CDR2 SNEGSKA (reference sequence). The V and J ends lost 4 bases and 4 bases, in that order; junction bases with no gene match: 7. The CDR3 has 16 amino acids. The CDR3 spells CSATGLAGGYADTQYF. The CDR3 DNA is TGCAGTGCTACCGGACTAGCGGGGGGTTACGCAGATACGCAGTATTTT.

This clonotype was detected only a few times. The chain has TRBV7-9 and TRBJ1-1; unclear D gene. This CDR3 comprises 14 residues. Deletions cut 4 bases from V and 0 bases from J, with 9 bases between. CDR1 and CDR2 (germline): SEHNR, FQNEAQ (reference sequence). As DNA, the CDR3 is TGTGCCAGCAGCTGGGTAACATTGAACACTGAAGCTTTCTTT. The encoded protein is CASSWVTLNTEAFF.

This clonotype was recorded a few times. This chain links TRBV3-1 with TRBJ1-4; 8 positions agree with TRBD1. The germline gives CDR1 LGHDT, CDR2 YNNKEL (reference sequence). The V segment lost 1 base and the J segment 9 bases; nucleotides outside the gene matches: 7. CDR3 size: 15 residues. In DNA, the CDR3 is TGTGCCAGCAGCCAAGGGACAGGGACGAAGAAAAAACTGTTTTTT. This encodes CASSQGTGTKKKLFF. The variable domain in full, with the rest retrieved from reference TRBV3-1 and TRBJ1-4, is DTAVSQTPKYLVTQMGNDKSIKCEQNLGHDTMYWYKQDSKKFLKIMFSYNNKELIINETVPNRFSPKSPDKAHLNLHINSLELGDSAVYFCASSQGTGTKKKLFFGSGTQLSVL.

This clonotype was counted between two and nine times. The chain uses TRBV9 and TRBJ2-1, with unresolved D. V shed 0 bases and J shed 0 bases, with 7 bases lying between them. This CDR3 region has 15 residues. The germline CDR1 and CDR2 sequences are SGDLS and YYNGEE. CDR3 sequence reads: CASSVAAASYNEQFF. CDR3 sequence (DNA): TGTGCCAGCAGCGTAGCGGCCGCCTCCTACAATGAGCAGTTCTTC.

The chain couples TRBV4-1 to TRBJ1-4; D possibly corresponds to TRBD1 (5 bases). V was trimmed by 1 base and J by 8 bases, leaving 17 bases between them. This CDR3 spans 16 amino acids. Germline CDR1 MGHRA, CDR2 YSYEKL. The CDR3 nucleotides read TGCGCCAGCAGCCAAGGGGGATTGGACAAGAGCGAAAAACTGTTTTTT. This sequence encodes CASSQGGLDKSEKLFF.

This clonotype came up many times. CDR3 in DNA: TGTGCCAGCAGTTACTCGATTCTCGGCTATACGCAGTATTTT. The encoded protein is CASSYSILGYTQYF. The chain uses TRBV6-2 or TRBV6-3 and TRBJ2-3; no clear D. Trimming shortened V by 0 bases and J by 7 bases, and 11 bases separated the two germline ends. The CDR3 has 14 residues. Germline CDR1 MNHEY, CDR2 SVGEGT.

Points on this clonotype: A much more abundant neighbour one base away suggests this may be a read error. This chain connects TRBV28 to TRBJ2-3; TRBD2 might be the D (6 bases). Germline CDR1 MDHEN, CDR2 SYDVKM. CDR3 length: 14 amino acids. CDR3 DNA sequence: TGTGCCAGCAGTTTTGTTAGCGGCACAGGTACGCAGTATTTT. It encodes CASSFVSGTGTQYF.

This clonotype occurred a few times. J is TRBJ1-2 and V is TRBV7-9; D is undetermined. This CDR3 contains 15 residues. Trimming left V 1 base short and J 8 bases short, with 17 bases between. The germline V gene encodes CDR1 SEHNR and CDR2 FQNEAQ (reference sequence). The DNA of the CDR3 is TGTGCCAGCAGCTTAGAACGCGACGGAGGGTCGGGCTACACCTTC. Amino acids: CASSLERDGGSGYTF.

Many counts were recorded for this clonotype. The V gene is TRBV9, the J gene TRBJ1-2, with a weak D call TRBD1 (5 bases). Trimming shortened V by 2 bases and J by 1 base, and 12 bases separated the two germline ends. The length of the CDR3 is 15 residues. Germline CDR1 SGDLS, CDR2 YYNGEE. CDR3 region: CASSVIRADNYGYTF. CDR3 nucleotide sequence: TGTGCCAGCAGCGTTATCAGGGCGGATAACTATGGCTACACCTTC.

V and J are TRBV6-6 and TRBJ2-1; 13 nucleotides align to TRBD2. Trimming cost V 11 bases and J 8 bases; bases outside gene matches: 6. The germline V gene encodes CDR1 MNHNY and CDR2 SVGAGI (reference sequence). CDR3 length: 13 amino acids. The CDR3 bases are TGTGCCTCCTTGGGACTAGCGGGATATGAGCAGTTCTTC. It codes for CASLGLAGYEQFF.

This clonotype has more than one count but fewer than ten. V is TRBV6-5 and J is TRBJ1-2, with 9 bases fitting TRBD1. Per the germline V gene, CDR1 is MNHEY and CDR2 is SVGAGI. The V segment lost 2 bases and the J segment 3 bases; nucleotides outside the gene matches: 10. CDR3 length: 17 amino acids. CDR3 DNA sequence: TGTGCCAGCAGTTACCCAAAAACCGGGACAGGGTACTATGGCTACACCTTC. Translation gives CASSYPKTGTGYYGYTF.

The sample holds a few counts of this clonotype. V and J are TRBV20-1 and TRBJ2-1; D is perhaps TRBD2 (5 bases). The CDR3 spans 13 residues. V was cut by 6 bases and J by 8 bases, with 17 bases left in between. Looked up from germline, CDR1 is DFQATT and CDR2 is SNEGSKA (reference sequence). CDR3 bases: TGCAGTGCCGCGTCCCCGCTAGCCGATGAGCAGTTCTTC. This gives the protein CSAASPLADEQFF.

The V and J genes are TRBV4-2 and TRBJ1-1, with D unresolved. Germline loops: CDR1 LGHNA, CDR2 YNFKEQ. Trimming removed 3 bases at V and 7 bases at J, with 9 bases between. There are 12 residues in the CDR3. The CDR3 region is CASSHSRLEAFF. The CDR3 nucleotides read TGTGCCAGCAGCCATTCTAGGCTTGAAGCTTTCTTT.

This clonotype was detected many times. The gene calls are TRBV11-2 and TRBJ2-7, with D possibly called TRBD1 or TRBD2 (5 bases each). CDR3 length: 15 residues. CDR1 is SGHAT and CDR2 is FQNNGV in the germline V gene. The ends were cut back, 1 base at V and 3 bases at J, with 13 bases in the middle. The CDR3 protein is CASSLVIGADYEQYF. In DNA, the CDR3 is TGTGCCAGCAGCTTAGTTATCGGGGCTGACTACGAGCAGTACTTC.

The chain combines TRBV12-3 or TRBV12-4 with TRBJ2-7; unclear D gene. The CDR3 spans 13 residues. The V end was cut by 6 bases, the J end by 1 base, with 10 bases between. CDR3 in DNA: TGTGCCAGCAGCAGGAGAAATTCCTACGAGCAGTACTTC. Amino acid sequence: CASSRRNSYEQYF.

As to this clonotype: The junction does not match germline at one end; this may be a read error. CDR3 DNA sequence: TGTACCAGCAGCTTAGAAGGAGCCTACGAGCAGTACTTC. This codes for CTSSLEGAYEQYF. The rearrangement links TRBV13 to TRBJ2-7, with D uncertain. CDR3 length equals 13 residues. The germline V gene has CDR1 PRHDT and CDR2 FYEKMQ (reference sequence). Variable domain in full (rest from reference TRBV13 and TRBJ2-7): AAGVIQSPRHLIKEKRETATLKCYPIPRHDTVYWYQQGPGQDPQFLISFYEKMQSDKGSIPDRFSAQQFSDYHSELNMSSLELGDSALYFCTSSLEGAYEQYFGPGTRLTVT.

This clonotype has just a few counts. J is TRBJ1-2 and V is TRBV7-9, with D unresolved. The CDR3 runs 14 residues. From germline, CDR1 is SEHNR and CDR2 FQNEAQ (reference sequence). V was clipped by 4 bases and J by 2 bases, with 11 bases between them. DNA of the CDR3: TGTGCCAGCAGCTCGCAGTCCACCAACTATGGCTACACCTTC. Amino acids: CASSSQSTNYGYTF.

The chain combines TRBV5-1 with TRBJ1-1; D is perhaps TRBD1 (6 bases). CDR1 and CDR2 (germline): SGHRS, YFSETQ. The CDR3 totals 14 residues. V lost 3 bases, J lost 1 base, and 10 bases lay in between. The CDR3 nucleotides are TGCGCCAGCAGCTCTCGGACAGAGAACACTGAAGCTTTCTTT. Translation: CASSSRTENTEAFF. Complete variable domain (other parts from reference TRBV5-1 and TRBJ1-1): KAGVTQTPRYLIKTRGQQVTLSCSPISGHRSVSWYQQTPGQGLQFLFEYFSETQRNKGNFPGRFSGRQFSNSRSEMNVSTLELGDSALYLCASSSRTENTEAFFGQGTRLTVV.